The rows below give T cell receptor beta chains drawn from one sample of a study of blood T cells in healthy people across ages. TCRdb passed the 5' RACE reads through MiXCR, listing each CDR3 protein once. Of fewer than 750,000 distinct CDR3 sequences listed, 45% to 60% were seen once; the top ten hold approximately 13%. What was sequenced was blood. Receptors were obtained from a woman at least 80 years old in good health. CDR3s include the opening cysteine and the closing phenylalanine or tryptophan. D genes are given only for firm matches. Clone sizes are given selectively: once, few, many, or a class where the clone is expanded.

cdr3_length: 14
j_call: TRBJ2-3
clone_size: NA
v_call: TRBV29-1
d_call: NA
cdr3_nt: TGCAGCGTTGTATCGGATCCTAGCACAGATACGCAGTATTTT
cdr3_aa: CSVVSDPSTDTQYF

cdr3_length: 14
j_call: TRBJ2-6
clone_size: NA
v_call: TRBV12-3/TRBV12-4
d_call: NA
cdr3_nt: TGTGCCAGCAGTGTCGGGGCTGGGGCCAACGTCCTGACTTTC
cdr3_aa: CASSVGAGANVLTF

cdr3_length: 12
j_call: TRBJ2-1
clone_size: NA
v_call: TRBV5-1
d_call: TRBD2
cdr3_nt: TGCGCCAGCAGCATTAGCGGGAGGGAGCAGTTCTTC
cdr3_aa: CASSISGREQFF

cdr3_length: 14
j_call: TRBJ2-1
clone_size: many
v_call: TRBV4-1
d_call: NA
cdr3_nt: TGCGCCAGCAGCCAAGTTGCTAGTAGGTATGAGCAGTTCTTC
cdr3_aa: CASSQVASRYEQFF

cdr3_length: 15
j_call: TRBJ2-7
clone_size: few
v_call: TRBV27
d_call: TRBD1
cdr3_nt: TGTGCCAGCAGTTTCACAGGGGTTTTTGGGTACGAGCAGTACTTC
cdr3_aa: CASSFTGVFGYEQYF

cdr3_length: 16
j_call: TRBJ2-7
clone_size: NA
v_call: TRBV6-5
d_call: TRBD2
cdr3_nt: TGTGCCAGCAGTTACGCCGTTAGCGGGCGGACCTACGAGCAGTACTTC
cdr3_aa: CASSYAVSGRTYEQYF

cdr3_length: 14
j_call: TRBJ2-1
clone_size: NA
v_call: TRBV6-5
d_call: NA
cdr3_nt: TGTGCCAGCAGGGACCGAACAAAAGGGGATGAGCAGTTCTTC
cdr3_aa: CASRDRTKGDEQFF

cdr3_length: 16
j_call: TRBJ2-2
clone_size: NA
v_call: TRBV7-3
d_call: NA
cdr3_nt: TGTGCCAGCAGCTCTCCCGGAGGGATGAGCACCGGGGAGCTGTTTTTT
cdr3_aa: CASSSPGGMSTGELFF

cdr3_length: 13
j_call: TRBJ2-3
clone_size: few
v_call: TRBV30
d_call: NA
cdr3_nt: TGTGCCGGTCGGACAGCTAGCACAGATACGCAGTATTTT
cdr3_aa: CAGRTASTDTQYF

cdr3_length: 16
j_call: TRBJ2-1
clone_size: few
v_call: TRBV20-1
d_call: NA
cdr3_nt: TGCAGTGCCAATTCTTTAGCGGTAGGGGGTCACAATGAGCAGTTCTTC
cdr3_aa: CSANSLAVGGHNEQFF

cdr3_length: 13
j_call: TRBJ1-1
clone_size: NA
v_call: TRBV6-6
d_call: NA
cdr3_nt: TGTGCCAGCACCTACCGGGACGCCCATGAAGCTTTCTTT
cdr3_aa: CASTYRDAHEAFF

cdr3_length: 15
j_call: TRBJ2-1
clone_size: many
v_call: TRBV12-3/TRBV12-4
d_call: NA
cdr3_nt: TGTGCCAGCAGACCGAATTCCAACTCCTACAATGAGCAGTTCTTC
cdr3_aa: CASRPNSNSYNEQFF

cdr3_length: 14
j_call: TRBJ2-1
clone_size: many
v_call: TRBV28
d_call: NA
cdr3_nt: TGTGCCAGCAGTTCCGGGAGAGTGAGAAATGAGCAGTTCTTC
cdr3_aa: CASSSGRVRNEQFF

cdr3_length: 13
j_call: TRBJ1-4
clone_size: once
v_call: TRBV12-3/TRBV12-4
d_call: NA
cdr3_nt: TGTGCCAGCAGACGATCGAGGAATGAAAAACTGTTTTTT
cdr3_aa: CASRRSRNEKLFF

cdr3_length: 18
j_call: TRBJ2-3
clone_size: NA
v_call: TRBV5-1
d_call: NA
cdr3_nt: TGCGCCAGCAGCCCCACCCATCCACCGGGCAGAAACACAGATACGCAGTATTTT
cdr3_aa: CASSPTHPPGRNTDTQYF

cdr3_length: 15
j_call: TRBJ2-4
clone_size: many
v_call: TRBV4-1
d_call: NA
cdr3_nt: TGCGCCAGCAGCCAAGCGGTTATAGCCAAAAACATTCAGTACTTC
cdr3_aa: CASSQAVIAKNIQYF

cdr3_length: 14
j_call: TRBJ2-7
clone_size: many
v_call: TRBV28
d_call: NA
cdr3_nt: TGTGCCAGCAGTCGAAGAGGACAGACCTACGAGCAGTACTTC
cdr3_aa: CASSRRGQTYEQYF

cdr3_length: 16
j_call: TRBJ2-3
clone_size: NA
v_call: TRBV6-5
d_call: NA
cdr3_nt: TGTGCCAGCAGTACCACACAGGCTACAGAGGCAGATACGCAGTATTTT
cdr3_aa: CASSTTQATEADTQYF

cdr3_length: 17
j_call: TRBJ2-2
clone_size: many
v_call: TRBV27
d_call: NA
cdr3_nt: TGTGCCAGCAGCCTTAGGTCCCCCGGGACGAACACCGGGGAGCTGTTTTTT
cdr3_aa: CASSLRSPGTNTGELFF

cdr3_length: 15
j_call: TRBJ2-2
clone_size: NA
v_call: TRBV12-3/TRBV12-4
d_call: TRBD2
cdr3_nt: TGTGCCAGCACTCTAGCGGGAGCATATACCGGGGAGCTGTTTTTT
cdr3_aa: CASTLAGAYTGELFF

cdr3_length: 16
j_call: TRBJ1-2
clone_size: many
v_call: TRBV7-3
d_call: TRBD1
cdr3_nt: TGTGCCAGCAGCTTAAAGGGCCGAGACAGGGGCTATGGCTACACCTTC
cdr3_aa: CASSLKGRDRGYGYTF

cdr3_length: 16
j_call: TRBJ2-5
clone_size: many
v_call: TRBV9
d_call: NA
cdr3_nt: TGTGCCAGCAGCGTATCGGCAGCTTTACCCGGGGAGACCCAGTACTTC
cdr3_aa: CASSVSAALPGETQYF

cdr3_length: 14
j_call: TRBJ2-3
clone_size: few
v_call: TRBV7-6
d_call: NA
cdr3_nt: TGTGCCAGCAGCTTGATGGAGTTCACAGATACGCAGTATTTT
cdr3_aa: CASSLMEFTDTQYF

cdr3_length: 14
j_call: TRBJ2-3
clone_size: NA
v_call: TRBV5-1
d_call: NA
cdr3_nt: TGCGCCAGCAGCTTAATAGAGGGATCAGATACGCAGTATTTT
cdr3_aa: CASSLIEGSDTQYF

cdr3_length: 15
j_call: TRBJ2-1
clone_size: NA
v_call: TRBV7-2
d_call: TRBD2
cdr3_nt: TGTGCCAGCGGCCCCGGGGATAGCGGGTACAATGAGCAGTTCTTC
cdr3_aa: CASGPGDSGYNEQFF

cdr3_length: 15
j_call: TRBJ2-3
clone_size: few
v_call: TRBV28
d_call: TRBD2
cdr3_nt: TGTGCCAGCGAGGGAGCGGGAGGGGACACAGATACGCAGTATTTT
cdr3_aa: CASEGAGGDTDTQYF

cdr3_length: 13
j_call: TRBJ2-3
clone_size: many
v_call: TRBV5-1
d_call: NA
cdr3_nt: TGCGCCAGCAGCTTGGCCTACACAGATACGCAGTATTTT
cdr3_aa: CASSLAYTDTQYF

cdr3_length: 13
j_call: TRBJ2-7
clone_size: NA
v_call: TRBV4-1
d_call: NA
cdr3_nt: TGCGCCAGCAGCTTAGAGGCGGATTACGAGCAGTACTTC
cdr3_aa: CASSLEADYEQYF

cdr3_length: 13
j_call: TRBJ2-1
clone_size: many
v_call: TRBV27
d_call: TRBD1
cdr3_nt: TGTGCCAGCAGTTTCGGACAGGTCAGTGAGCAGTTCTTC
cdr3_aa: CASSFGQVSEQFF

cdr3_length: 16
j_call: TRBJ1-2
clone_size: many
v_call: TRBV6-5
d_call: NA
cdr3_nt: TGTGCCAGCAGTTTCACCGGGACTAACGCCGTGGGTGGCTACACCTTC
cdr3_aa: CASSFTGTNAVGGYTF

cdr3_length: 14
j_call: TRBJ2-1
clone_size: few
v_call: TRBV7-8
d_call: NA
cdr3_nt: TGTGCCAGCAGCTTAGATGCCAGGTACAATGAGCAGTTCTTC
cdr3_aa: CASSLDARYNEQFF

cdr3_length: 14
j_call: TRBJ2-1
clone_size: many
v_call: TRBV12-3/TRBV12-4
d_call: TRBD2
cdr3_nt: TGTGCCAGCAGTTGGGGGGGCTCCTACAATGAGCAGTTCTTC
cdr3_aa: CASSWGGSYNEQFF

cdr3_length: 15
j_call: TRBJ2-7
clone_size: NA
v_call: TRBV5-1
d_call: NA
cdr3_nt: TGCGCCAGCAGCTTGGATTCCGGGGACTCCTACGAGCAGTACTTC
cdr3_aa: CASSLDSGDSYEQYF

cdr3_length: 15
j_call: TRBJ1-2
clone_size: many
v_call: TRBV5-1
d_call: TRBD1
cdr3_nt: TGCGCCAGCAGCTTCACGGGACAGGGGGCTGATGGCTACACCTTC
cdr3_aa: CASSFTGQGADGYTF

cdr3_length: 15
j_call: TRBJ2-7
clone_size: NA
v_call: TRBV20-1
d_call: TRBD1
cdr3_nt: TGCAGTGCTAATTACCGGGACAGGGGTTTCTACGAGCAGTACTTC
cdr3_aa: CSANYRDRGFYEQYF

cdr3_length: 15
j_call: TRBJ1-4
clone_size: NA
v_call: TRBV30
d_call: NA
cdr3_nt: TGTGCCTGGAGAGGGGTTCGGGGGACTAATGAAAAACTGTTTTTT
cdr3_aa: CAWRGVRGTNEKLFF